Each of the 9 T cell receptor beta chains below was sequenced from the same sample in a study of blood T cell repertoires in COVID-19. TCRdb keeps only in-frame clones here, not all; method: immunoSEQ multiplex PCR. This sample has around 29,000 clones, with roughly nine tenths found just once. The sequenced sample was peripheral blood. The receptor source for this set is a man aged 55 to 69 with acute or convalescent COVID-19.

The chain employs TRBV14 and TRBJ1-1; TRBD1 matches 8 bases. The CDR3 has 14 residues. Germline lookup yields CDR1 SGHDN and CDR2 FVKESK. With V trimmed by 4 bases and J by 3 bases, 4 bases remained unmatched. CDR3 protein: CASSRWTGYTEAFF. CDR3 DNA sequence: TGTGCCAGCAGCCGCTGGACAGGGTACACTGAAGCTTTCTTT. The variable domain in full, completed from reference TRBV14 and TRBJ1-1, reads EAGVTQFPSHSVIEKGQTVTLRCDPISGHDNLYWYRRVMGKEIKFLLHFVKESKQDESGMPNNRFLAERTGGTYSTLKVQPAELEDSGVYFCASSRWTGYTEAFFGQGTRLTVV.

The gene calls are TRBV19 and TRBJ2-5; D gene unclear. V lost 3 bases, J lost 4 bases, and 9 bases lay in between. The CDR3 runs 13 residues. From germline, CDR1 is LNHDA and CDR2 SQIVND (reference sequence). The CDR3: CASSISASETQYF. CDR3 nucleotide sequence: TGTGCCAGTAGTATCTCAGCGTCAGAGACCCAGTACTTC. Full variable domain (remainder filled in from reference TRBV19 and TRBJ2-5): DGGITQSPKYLFRKEGQNVTLSCEQNLNHDAMYWYRQDPGQGLRLIYYSQIVNDFQKGDIAEGYSVSREKKESFPLTVTSAQKNPTAFYLCASSISASETQYFGPGTRLLVL.

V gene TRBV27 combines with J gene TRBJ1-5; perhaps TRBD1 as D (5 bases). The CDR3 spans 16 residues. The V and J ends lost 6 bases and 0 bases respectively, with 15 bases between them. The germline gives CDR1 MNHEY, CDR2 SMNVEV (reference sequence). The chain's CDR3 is CASSPEGAHSNQPQHF. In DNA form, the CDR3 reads TGTGCCAGCAGCCCTGAAGGGGCCCATAGCAATCAGCCCCAGCATTTT.

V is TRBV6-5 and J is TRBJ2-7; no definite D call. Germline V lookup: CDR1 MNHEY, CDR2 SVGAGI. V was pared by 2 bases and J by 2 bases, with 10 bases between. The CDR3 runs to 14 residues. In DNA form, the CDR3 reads TGTGCCAGCAGTTACGGTCTAGTGGCCTACGAGCAGTACTTC. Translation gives CASSYGLVAYEQYF.

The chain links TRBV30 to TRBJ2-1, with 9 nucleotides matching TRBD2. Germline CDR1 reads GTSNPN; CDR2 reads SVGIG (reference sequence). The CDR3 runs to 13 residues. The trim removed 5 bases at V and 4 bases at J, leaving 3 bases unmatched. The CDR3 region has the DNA TGTGCCTGGGGACTAGCGACATACAATGAGCAGTTCTTC. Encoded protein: CAWGLATYNEQFF.

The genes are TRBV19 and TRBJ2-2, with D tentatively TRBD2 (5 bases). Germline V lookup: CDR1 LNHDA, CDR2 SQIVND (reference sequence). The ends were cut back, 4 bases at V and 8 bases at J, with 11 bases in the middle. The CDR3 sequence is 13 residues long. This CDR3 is CASSTSLAGELFF. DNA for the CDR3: TGTGCCAGTAGTACCTCGTTAGCGGGGGAGCTGTTTTTT. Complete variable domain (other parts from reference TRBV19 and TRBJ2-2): DGGITQSPKYLFRKEGQNVTLSCEQNLNHDAMYWYRQDPGQGLRLIYYSQIVNDFQKGDIAEGYSVSREKKESFPLTVTSAQKNPTAFYLCASSTSLAGELFFGEGSRLTVL.

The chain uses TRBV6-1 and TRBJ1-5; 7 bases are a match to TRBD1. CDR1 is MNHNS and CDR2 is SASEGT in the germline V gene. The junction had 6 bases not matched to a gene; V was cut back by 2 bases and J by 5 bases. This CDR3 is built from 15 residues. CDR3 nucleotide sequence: TGTGCCAGCAGTGAATGGACAGGAGTTGATCAGCCCCAGCATTTT. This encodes CASSEWTGVDQPQHF.

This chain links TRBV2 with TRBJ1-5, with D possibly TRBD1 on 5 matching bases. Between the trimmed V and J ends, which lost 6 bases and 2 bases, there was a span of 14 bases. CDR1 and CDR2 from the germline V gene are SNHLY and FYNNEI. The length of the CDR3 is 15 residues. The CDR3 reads CASRRGREGNQPQHF. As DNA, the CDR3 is TGTGCCAGCAGGAGAGGCAGGGAGGGCAATCAGCCCCAGCATTTT. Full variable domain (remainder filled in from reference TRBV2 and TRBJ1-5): EPEVTQTPSHQVTQMGQEVILRCVPISNHLYFYWYRQILGQKVEFLVSFYNNEISEKSEIFDDQFSVERPDGSNFTLKIRSTKLEDSAMYFCASRRGREGNQPQHFGDGTRLSIL.

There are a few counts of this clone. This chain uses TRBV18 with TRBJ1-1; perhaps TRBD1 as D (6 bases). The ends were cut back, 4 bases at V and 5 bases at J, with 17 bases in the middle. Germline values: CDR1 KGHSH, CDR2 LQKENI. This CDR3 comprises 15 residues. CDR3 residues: CASSRGRGRGTEAFF. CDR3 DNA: TGTGCCAGCTCACGTGGTCGGGGGAGGGGGACTGAAGCTTTCTTT.